Sequencing of this T cell receptor (beta chain) was carried out in a study of human T cells and chemical hapten exposure. The study's findings and limits: DPC sensitization left the count of TCRs above 1 in 1000 unchanged.

Comment on this clonotype: The antigen remains unidentified.

In the study's own analysis: The median was roughly 95,000 TCRs per sample, ranging roughly 23,224 to 750,000. TCRdb re-called the RACE reads through MiXCR, storing one row per CDR3 protein. The V and J calls, along with clone size, are taken from TCRdb and not from the paper's own processing. The sample gives tens of thousands of distinct CDR3 sequences, 9.5% to 13% of which show up once; approximately 1.1% is in the top ten. Time point defined: patch test 3, about 24 weeks after DPC sensitization. Noted treatment: therapeutic diphenylcyclopropenone sensitization with weekly scalp DPC. CDR1 is SGHTA and CDR2 is FQGNSA in the germline V gene. V lost 1 base and J 0 bases, leaving 10 bases between the germline ends. This CDR3 comprises 17 residues.

This clonotype was obtained from a woman in her 30s with alopecia areata. Some clones in this sample may be carry-over from other donors' samples. The chain combines TRBV7-2 with TRBJ2-6; D not certain. The source material was whole blood, sampled in connection with sensitization to the hapten diphenylcyclopropenone (DPC). Here the CDR3 DNA reads TGTGCCAGCAGCTTAGGGGCAGGCCTCTCTGGGGCCAACGTCCTGACTTTC. It specifies CASSLGAGLSGANVLTF.